These T cell receptor beta chains were read from a single sample in a study of molecular identifiers for immune sequencing clone quantification. TCRdb reanalysed the PCR reads using MiXCR and keeps one entry per CDR3 protein. This table has some 320,000 distinct CDR3 sequences, about 21% appearing once. The specimen was naive CD8+ T cells from blood, with Jurkat cell RNA spiked in. The origin of the receptors is a human donor in good health. Some libraries in this study had Jurkat cell RNA spiked in. CDR3s include the opening cysteine and the closing phenylalanine or tryptophan. The D gene is left open where the match is weak. Where a row states a size, it is once, few, many or the class of an expanded clone; other rows omit it.

V gene	D gene	J gene	clone size	CDR3 DNA	CDR3 protein
TRBV28	TRBD2	TRBJ2-2	NA	TGTGCCAGCAGTCCCAAGGGACTAGTGAAGAACACCGGGGAGCTGTTTTTT	CASSPKGLVKNTGELFF
TRBV27	NA	TRBJ1-1	many	TGTGCCAGCAGTTTAGGCAGTGGAACTGAAGCTTTCTTT	CASSLGSGTEAFF
TRBV10-2	NA	TRBJ1-6	many	TGCGCCAGCAGTGAGGACACGTGGGCCCTCCACTTT	CASSEDTWALHF
TRBV20-1	NA	TRBJ1-4	many	TGCAGTGCTAGAGTCTTTGGGGAGGAGGGTGAAAAACTGTTTTTT	CSARVFGEEGEKLFF
TRBV4-2	TRBD2	TRBJ2-7	many	TGTGCCAGCAGCCAAGACTCATTTTGGACTAGCGGGTACTACGAGCAGTACTTC	CASSQDSFWTSGYYEQYF
TRBV12-3/TRBV12-4	NA	TRBJ1-4	NA	TGTGCCAGCAGTTTAGCGGGGGGTTATGAAAAACTGTTTTTT	CASSLAGGYEKLFF
TRBV11-2	NA	TRBJ2-1	NA	TGTGCCAGCAGCTCCTGGGCGGGTTCCCGTCGGTTCTTC	CASSSWAGSRRFF
TRBV19	NA	TRBJ2-7	many	TGTGCCAGTAGTTCCCGCGGCCAGGGTTCCTACGAGCAGTACTTC	CASSSRGQGSYEQYF
TRBV28	NA	TRBJ2-7	many	TGTGCCAGCAGTTTCGGAAAAGAGTCCTACGAGCAGTACTTC	CASSFGKESYEQYF
TRBV4-3	TRBD1	TRBJ2-2	few	TGCGCCAGCAGCCAGTTTGACAGGGGGCCCGGGGAGCTGTTTTTT	CASSQFDRGPGELFF
TRBV7-9	NA	TRBJ2-7	many	TGTGCCAGCAGCCTTTCCGGGACATCGGAGTACGAGCAGTACTTC	CASSLSGTSEYEQYF
TRBV19	NA	TRBJ1-5	few	TGTGCCAGTAGTACAAACGGGGGGCCGGCCCAGCATTTT	CASSTNGGPAQHF
TRBV28	NA	TRBJ2-5	few	TGTGCCAGCACCTCGGGGCTAGCACTACCCCGAGCGCCCCAGTACTTC	CASTSGLALPRAPQYF
TRBV5-1	NA	TRBJ2-2	many	TGCGCCAGCAGCTTCTTCCCAGAGAACACCGGGGAGCTGTTTTTT	CASSFFPENTGELFF
TRBV7-9	NA	TRBJ2-4	many	TGTGCCAGCAGCTTATCCGGGAATCTAGCCAAAAACATTCAGTACTTC	CASSLSGNLAKNIQYF
TRBV5-4	NA	TRBJ1-2	many	TGTGCCAGCAGCTTGGGTACCGGAGTCTATGGCTACACCTTC	CASSLGTGVYGYTF
TRBV4-3	NA	TRBJ2-7	many	TGCGCCAGCAGCCAAGATACGGAGTACGAGCAGTACTTC	CASSQDTEYEQYF
TRBV29-1	NA	TRBJ2-2	many	TGCAGCGTTGAGAGGGATGACGGGGAGCTGTTTTTT	CSVERDDGELFF
TRBV19	NA	TRBJ2-5	few	TGTGCCAGTAGTATAGGAGGACTCGAAGAGACCCAGTACTTC	CASSIGGLEETQYF
TRBV15	TRBD1	TRBJ2-3	many	TGTGCCACCACCCTCCGGGACAGGGCGACAGATACGCAGTATTTT	CATTLRDRATDTQYF
TRBV29-1	NA	TRBJ2-2	many	TGCAGCGTTGTCCTATACAACACCGGGGAGCTGTTTTTT	CSVVLYNTGELFF
TRBV25-1	TRBD1	TRBJ2-1	many	TGTGCCAGCAGTGAGCTTTACGGGACAGGGGACAATGAGCAGTTCTTC	CASSELYGTGDNEQFF
TRBV19	NA	TRBJ2-7	many	TGTGCCAGTAGTTTCGGGGGGCACAGCTCCTACGAGCAGTACTTC	CASSFGGHSSYEQYF
TRBV6-5	NA	TRBJ2-7	many	TGTGCCAGCAGTTTGTCGGGACTGAGCTCCTACGAGCAGTACTTC	CASSLSGLSSYEQYF
TRBV5-1	TRBD1	TRBJ1-1	many	TGCGCCAGCAGCTGGGGACAGGGGATGAACACTGAAGCTTTCTTT	CASSWGQGMNTEAFF
TRBV12-3/TRBV12-4	NA	TRBJ1-2	many	TGTGCCAGCAGTACCCCCGGACAGCGCGGCTACACCTTC	CASSTPGQRGYTF
TRBV7-9	NA	TRBJ1-6	many	TGTGCCAGCAGCTCAATCAACCCCACAAGGTCACCCCTCCACTTT	CASSSINPTRSPLHF
TRBV28	NA	TRBJ1-5	many	TGTGCCAGCAGTTTCACCCCAATGGGGAGTGAGCCCCAGCATTTT	CASSFTPMGSEPQHF
TRBV4-1	TRBD2	TRBJ2-1	few	TGCGCCAGCAGCCAGGGGGCGCGGGGGGGTTCCTACAATGAGCAGTTCTTC	CASSQGARGGSYNEQFF
TRBV6-6	NA	TRBJ1-6	many	TGTGCCAGCAGTGACAGCGCTTATAATTCACCCCTCCACTTT	CASSDSAYNSPLHF
TRBV5-6	NA	TRBJ2-1	many	TGTGCCAGCAGCTTGTGGCAGTTTCCCTACAATGAGCAGTTCTTC	CASSLWQFPYNEQFF
TRBV12-5	TRBD1	TRBJ1-5	many	TGTGCTAGTGGTTTGGTTGCCGGGACAGGGATCCGATTTAGCAATCAGCCCCAGCATTTT	CASGLVAGTGIRFSNQPQHF
TRBV7-2	TRBD2	TRBJ2-1	few	TGTGCCAGCAGCCCCCCAGCGGGAGGGCTTAGGGTTGGCTTCTTC	CASSPPAGGLRVGFF
TRBV4-2	TRBD1	TRBJ2-7	many	TGTGCCAGCAGCCCCCAGGGACAGGGCTCCTACGAGCAGTACTTC	CASSPQGQGSYEQYF
TRBV5-8	NA	TRBJ2-5	many	TGTGCCAGCAGCCGTGATGGGAGACCTCAAGAGACCCAGTACTTC	CASSRDGRPQETQYF
TRBV27	TRBD1	TRBJ2-7	NA	TGTGCCAGCACCGAGGCAGGACAGGACCGGGTCGTGCAGTACTTC	CASTEAGQDRVVQYF
TRBV7-9	TRBD2	TRBJ2-7	few	TGTGCCAGCAGCACCGGAGGGGACTACTACGAGCAGTACTTC	CASSTGGDYYEQYF
TRBV27	NA	TRBJ2-1	NA	TGTGCCAGCAGTTTGTCCGGGACGGTCAATGAGCAGTTCTTC	CASSLSGTVNEQFF
TRBV6-6	NA	TRBJ2-7	many	TGTGCCAGCAGTTACTACAGCTCCTACGAGCAGTACTTC	CASSYYSSYEQYF
TRBV27	NA	TRBJ2-7	NA	TGTGCCAGCAGTGCGAAGGGGACATCGAGCTCCTACGAGCAGTACTTC	CASSAKGTSSSYEQYF
TRBV3-1	NA	TRBJ1-1	NA	TGTGCCAGCAGCCCCGCCCGGGGAGGCGGAACTGAAGCTTTCTTT	CASSPARGGGTEAFF
TRBV19	NA	TRBJ1-5	many	TGTGCCAGTAGTATGTTACAATATAGCAATCAGCCCCAGCATTTT	CASSMLQYSNQPQHF
TRBV5-4	NA	TRBJ1-2	many	TGTGCCAGCCGCGATAGTAACTATGGCTACACCTTC	CASRDSNYGYTF
TRBV4-1	TRBD1	TRBJ2-1	many	TGCGCCAGCAGCCAAGGGACAGGGGCCTACAATGAGCAGTTCTTC	CASSQGTGAYNEQFF
TRBV28	NA	TRBJ2-4	many	TGTGCCAGCAGTTTACTGAACGAAAACATTCAGTACTTC	CASSLLNENIQYF
TRBV24-1	TRBD2	TRBJ2-1	NA	TGTGCCACCGGTGATTTGAAGAGCGGGAGGCAGCTGGATGAGCAGTTCTTC	CATGDLKSGRQLDEQFF
TRBV4-3	TRBD1	TRBJ1-3	many	TGCGCCAGCAGCCCTGGGACAGGGACCTCCTCTGGAAACACCATATATTTT	CASSPGTGTSSGNTIYF
TRBV21-1	NA	TRBJ2-3	NA	TGTGCCAGCAGCAAGGGGGGGCCGGGACAGGGGACAGATACGCAGTATTTT	CASSKGGPGQGTDTQYF
TRBV3-1	NA	TRBJ1-2	NA	TGTGCCAGCAGCCAAGTTACAGACTATTATGGCTACATCTTC	CASSQVTDYYGYIF
TRBV5-6	TRBD2	TRBJ2-1	many	TGTGCCAGCAGCTTGGAGCGGGGGGGCCCGCAGTTCTTC	CASSLERGGPQFF
TRBV6-2/TRBV6-3	TRBD2	TRBJ2-1	many	TGTGCCAGCAGTTACTCGGCTAGCGGGATGAGTGAGCAGTTCTTC	CASSYSASGMSEQFF